This passage covers 20 T cell receptor beta chains from one sample sequenced in a study of OX40 agonist ivuxolimab in advanced cancers. Produced via immunoSEQ multiplex PCR; TCRdb's table is partial and in-frame only. This sample has about 70,000 clones, with 81% found just once. Sequencing was performed on CD4+ or CD8+ T cells sorted from blood, taken in a trial of the OX40 agonist ivuxolimab. The receptor source for this set is an adult with an advanced solid tumor such as melanoma, head and neck, liver or kidney cancer.

Concerning this clone itself: An end of the junction differs from the germline gene, which may be a read error. The chain combines TRBV7-7 with TRBJ2-5, with 9 bases that match TRBD1. Germline V gene data show CDR1 as SSHAT and CDR2 as FNYEAQ (reference sequence). The length of the CDR3 is 13 residues. The CDR3 sequence is CASSSQGAGAQYF. CDR3 sequence (DNA): TGTGCTAGCAGCTCACAGGGGGCCGGGGCCCAGTACTTC.

This CDR3 reads CASSFLTGDNTGELFF. DNA of the CDR3: TGTGCCAGCAGCTTCCTGACAGGGGACAACACCGGGGAGCTGTTTTTT. The chain links TRBV5-6 to TRBJ2-2; the match to TRBD1 covers 8 bases. The V and J ends lost 2 bases and 2 bases, in that order; junction bases with no gene match: 5. This CDR3 has 16 amino acids. Per the germline V gene, CDR1 is SGHDT and CDR2 is YYEEEE.

This CDR3 is CASTIQGVEYEQYF. CDR3 DNA: TGTGCCAGCACCATACAGGGTGTAGAATACGAGCAGTACTTC. V is TRBV28 and J is TRBJ2-7, with D possibly TRBD1 on 6 matching bases. This CDR3 has 14 amino acids. Germline CDR1 and CDR2: MDHEN and SYDVKM. The V gene lost 7 bases and the J gene lost 4 bases, with 17 bases spanning the gap.

This rearrangement joins TRBV5-4 to TRBJ2-2, with a possible D match to TRBD2 (5 bases). Trimming stripped 3 bases from V and 1 base from J, with 10 bases between. The length of the CDR3 is 15 residues. The germline V gene has CDR1 SGHNT and CDR2 YYREEE (reference sequence). The CDR3 sequence: CASSSGLKNTGELFF. CDR3 in DNA: TGTGCCAGCAGCTCCGGACTCAAGAACACCGGGGAGCTGTTTTTT.

This rearrangement joins TRBV5-1 to TRBJ2-3; D is unresolved. V was cut by 2 bases and J by 5 bases, with 12 bases left in between. The germline CDR1 and CDR2 sequences are SGHRS and YFSETQ. The CDR3 covers 14 residues. CDR3 region: CASSFGPGGDTQYF. The CDR3 DNA follows: TGCGCCAGCAGCTTTGGTCCCGGCGGAGATACGCAGTATTTT.

This clone turned up a few times. The V gene is TRBV6-4, the J gene TRBJ2-2; D not certain. This CDR3 region has 13 residues. Germline V CDR1 and CDR2: MRHNA, SNTAGT. The germline V and J ends were trimmed by 7 bases and 0 bases, with 6 bases remaining between them. The chain's CDR3 is CASIDPNTGELFF. CDR3 bases: TGTGCCAGCATTGATCCGAACACCGGGGAGCTGTTTTTT.

The J gene is TRBJ2-1, the V gene TRBV11-3; TRBD1 or TRBD2 may be the D gene (5 bases each). The CDR3 consists of 15 residues. CDR1 SGHNT and CDR2 YENEEA come from the germline V gene. V lost 5 bases and J 12 bases, leaving 23 bases between the germline ends. The chain's CDR3 is CASSQGSFGGTGQFF. As DNA, the CDR3 is TGTGCCAGCAGCCAGGGTAGCTTCGGTGGGACGGGGCAGTTCTTC.

V usage is TRBV7-6 and J usage is TRBJ2-7; 14 nucleotides agree with TRBD2. Trimming removed 5 bases from V and 3 bases from J; junction bases left unmatched: 6. This CDR3 contains 16 residues. Germline loops: CDR1 SGHVS, CDR2 FNYEAQ. CDR3 nucleotides: TGTGCCAGCAGCAGGAGGACTAGCGGGGGGTACTACGAGCAGTACTTC. Amino acid sequence: CASSRRTSGGYYEQYF.

The rearrangement links TRBV11-1 to TRBJ2-2; D is unresolved. The CDR3 spans 16 residues. Trimming took 5 bases from V and 0 from J, leaving 13 bases between them. The germline V gene has CDR1 SGHAT and CDR2 FQDESV (reference sequence). The CDR3 region has the DNA TGTGCCAGCAGCCTCCAGTACGGATCGAACACCGGGGAGCTGTTTTTT. The encoded protein is CASSLQYGSNTGELFF.

The V call is TRBV13, the J call TRBJ2-1; the D is unclear. CDR3 length equals 18 residues. The V gene's germline CDR1 is PRHDT and CDR2 FYEKMQ (reference sequence). The germline V and J ends were trimmed by 1 base and 0 bases, with 16 bases remaining between them. As DNA, the CDR3 is TGTGCCAGCAGCTTAGAGTCTTGGCGGAGAAGCTCCTACAATGAGCAGTTCTTC. The encoded protein is CASSLESWRRSSYNEQFF.

The chain carries TRBV18 and TRBJ2-7, with 11 bases matching TRBD2. Germline values: CDR1 KGHSH, CDR2 LQKENI. After removal of 1 base from V and 3 bases from J, the junction contained 8 bases not matched to a gene. This CDR3 has 17 residues. CDR3 region: CASSPRVAGLADYEQYF. DNA of the CDR3: TGTGCCAGCTCACCACGGGTGGCGGGACTAGCGGACTACGAGCAGTACTTC.

This chain links TRBV30 with TRBJ2-3, with a weak D call TRBD1 (5 bases). Germline V gives CDR1 GTSNPN, CDR2 SVGIG (reference sequence). Trimming shortened V by 3 bases and J by 2 bases, and 9 bases separated the two germline ends. The CDR3 has 13 amino acids. The CDR3 nucleotides read TGTGCCTGGAGAGGGGATAACACAGATACGCAGTATTTT. Protein product: CAWRGDNTDTQYF.

This clone was seen a few times. The chain employs TRBV11-2 and TRBJ2-7; 12 nucleotides align to TRBD2. V shed 2 bases and J 6 bases; nucleotides not matched to a gene: 8. CDR1 and CDR2 from the germline V gene are SGHAT and FQNNGV. The CDR3 spans 16 residues. The CDR3 DNA follows: TGTGCCAGCAGCTTATCGACTAGCGGGAGTCAAGGCGAGCAGTACTTC. This codes for CASSLSTSGSQGEQYF.

J is TRBJ2-2 and V is TRBV7-8, with no clear D. Between the trimmed V and J ends, which lost 5 bases and 0 bases, there was a span of 10 bases. Per germline, CDR1 SGHVS and CDR2 FQNEAQ. This CDR3 has 15 amino acids. CDR3 nucleotides: TGTGCCAGCAGCCTTACACACGCGAACACCGGGGAGCTGTTTTTT. Protein sequence: CASSLTHANTGELFF.

This clone occurred a few times. The chain has TRBV29-1 and TRBJ1-2, with D unresolved. Germline V lookup: CDR1 SQVTM, CDR2 ANQGSEA. V lost 4 bases and J 2 bases, leaving 2 bases between the germline ends. CDR3 length: 10 amino acids. The CDR3 DNA follows: TGCAGCGTTGCCAACTATGGCTACACCTTC. Translated, it gives CSVANYGYTF. Combining the CDR3 with reference TRBV29-1 and TRBJ1-2 gives the whole variable domain SAVISQKPSRDICQRGTSLTIQCQVDSQVTMMFWYRQQPGQSLTLIATANQGSEATYESGFVIDKFPISRPNLTFSTLTVSNMSPEDSSIYLCSVANYGYTFGSGTRLTVV.

This clone was detected only once. V gene TRBV7-2 combines with J gene TRBJ2-5; 9 bases fit TRBD2. This CDR3 has 15 residues. Unmatched junction bases numbered 8, after V lost 5 bases and J lost 4 bases. CDR1 is SGHTA and CDR2 is FQGNSA in the germline V gene. The CDR3 coding sequence is TGTGCCAGCAGCCCCCAGCGGGGGGAGGGAGAGACCCAGTACTTC. This codes for CASSPQRGEGETQYF.

The count of this clone is one. The chain carries TRBV30 and TRBJ1-3; no definite D call. CDR1 is GTSNPN, CDR2 SVGIG, per germline (reference sequence). V lost 4 bases to trimming and J lost 2 bases, with 21 bases between them. This CDR3 contains 17 residues. CDR3 sequence reads: CAWTAALISGPGNTIYF. CDR3 DNA: TGTGCCTGGACTGCTGCCTTGATATCCGGCCCTGGAAACACCATATATTTT.

The chain joins TRBV30 to TRBJ1-1; no clear D gene. Germline V gives CDR1 GTSNPN, CDR2 SVGIG (reference sequence). The CDR3 totals 12 residues. Trimming shortened V by 7 bases and J by 4 bases, and 13 bases separated the two germline ends. CDR3 amino acids: CASGGRGTEAFF. DNA for the CDR3: TGTGCCTCCGGAGGGCGCGGCACTGAAGCTTTCTTT.

This clone came up a few times. Other nucleotide sequences from this sample produce the same CDR3. The chain carries TRBV7-9 and TRBJ1-5; D is uncertain. The CDR3 consists of 12 residues. Trimming left V 4 bases short and J 4 bases short, with 5 bases between. The V gene's germline CDR1 is SEHNR and CDR2 FQNEAQ (reference sequence). As DNA, the CDR3 is TGTGCCAGCAGCTCTCCTAATCAGCCCCAGCATTTT. Protein product: CASSSPNQPQHF.

The chain employs TRBV7-8 and TRBJ1-1; D is perhaps TRBD1 (6 bases). CDR3 size: 16 residues. Trimming left V 7 bases short and J 3 bases short, with 21 bases between. Per the germline V gene, CDR1 is SGHVS and CDR2 is FQNEAQ. CDR3 in DNA: TGTGCCAGCAACCCCGGCGGGGGGCCGATATACACTGAAGCTTTCTTT. Its translation is CASNPGGGPIYTEAFF.